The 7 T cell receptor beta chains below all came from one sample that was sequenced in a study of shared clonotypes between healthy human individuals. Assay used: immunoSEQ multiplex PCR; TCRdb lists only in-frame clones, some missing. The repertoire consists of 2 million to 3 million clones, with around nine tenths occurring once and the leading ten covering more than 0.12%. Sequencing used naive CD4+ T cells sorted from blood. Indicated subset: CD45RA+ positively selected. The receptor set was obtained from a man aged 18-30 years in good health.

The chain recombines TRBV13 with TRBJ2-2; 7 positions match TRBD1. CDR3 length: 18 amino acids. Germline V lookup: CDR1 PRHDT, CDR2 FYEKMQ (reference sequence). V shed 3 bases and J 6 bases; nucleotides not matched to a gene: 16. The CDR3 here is CASSFTGAGATGSGELFF. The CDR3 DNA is TGTGCCAGCAGCTTTACAGGGGCAGGCGCCACAGGGTCCGGGGAGCTGTTTTTT.

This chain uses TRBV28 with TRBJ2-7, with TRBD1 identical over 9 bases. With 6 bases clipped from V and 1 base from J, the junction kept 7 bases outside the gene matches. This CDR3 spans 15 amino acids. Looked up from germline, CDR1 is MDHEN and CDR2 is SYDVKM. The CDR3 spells CASSLAGTGSYEQYF. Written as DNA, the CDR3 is TGTGCCAGCAGCCTCGCCGGGACAGGGTCCTACGAGCAGTACTTC.

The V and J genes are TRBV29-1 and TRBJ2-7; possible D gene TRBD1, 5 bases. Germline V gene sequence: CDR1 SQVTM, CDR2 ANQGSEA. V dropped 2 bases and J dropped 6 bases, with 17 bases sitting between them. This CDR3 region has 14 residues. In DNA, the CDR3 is TGCAGCGTTGAATGGTCGGGCAGGGCAAGCGAGCAGTACTTC. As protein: CSVEWSGRASEQYF.

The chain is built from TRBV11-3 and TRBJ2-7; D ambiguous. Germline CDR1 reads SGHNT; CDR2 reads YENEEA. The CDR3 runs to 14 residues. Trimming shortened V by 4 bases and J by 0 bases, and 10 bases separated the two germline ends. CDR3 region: CASSSDVSSYEQYF. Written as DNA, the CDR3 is TGTGCCAGCAGCTCGGACGTGAGCTCCTACGAGCAGTACTTC.

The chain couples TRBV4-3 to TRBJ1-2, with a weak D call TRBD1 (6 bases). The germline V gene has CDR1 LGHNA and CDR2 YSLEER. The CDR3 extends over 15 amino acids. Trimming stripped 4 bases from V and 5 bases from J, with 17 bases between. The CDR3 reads CASSPDMGALYGYTF. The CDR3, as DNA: TGCGCCAGCAGCCCTGACATGGGGGCCCTATATGGCTACACCTTC.

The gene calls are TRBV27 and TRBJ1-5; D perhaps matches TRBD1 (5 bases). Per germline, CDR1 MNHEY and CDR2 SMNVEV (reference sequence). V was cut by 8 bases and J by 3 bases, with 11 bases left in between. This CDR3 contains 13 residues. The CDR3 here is CASRDRVNQPQHF. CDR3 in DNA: TGTGCCAGCCGCGACAGAGTCAATCAGCCCCAGCATTTT.

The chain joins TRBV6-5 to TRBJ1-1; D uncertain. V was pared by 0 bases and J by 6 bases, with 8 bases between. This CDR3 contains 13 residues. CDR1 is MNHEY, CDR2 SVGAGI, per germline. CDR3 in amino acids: CASSYSNRAEAFF. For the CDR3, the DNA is TGTGCCAGCAGTTACTCAAATCGCGCTGAAGCTTTCTTT.